The entry below gives a single TCR beta chain sequence along with its context. The antigen is not known. Trimming removed 2 bases from V and 2 bases from J; junction bases left unmatched: 21. This CDR3 is built from 21 residues. Germline V CDR1 and CDR2: SGHRS, YFSETQ. This sample was included in a study of OX40 agonist ivuxolimab in advanced cancers. Study-wide points: CD4+ T cells averaged fewer expanded clones than CD8+ T cells. Both blood CD4+ and CD8+ T cells showed clonal growth by week 6 at 0.1 to 3.0 mg/kg.

Sequencing was performed with immunoSEQ multiplex PCR; in TCRdb, only in-frame clones are kept and a portion is missing. Among roughly 76,000 clones listed, 70% to 90% were seen once. The genes are TRBV5-1 and TRBJ1-2, with 10 nucleotides matching TRBD1. This receptor was obtained from an adult with an advanced solid tumor such as melanoma, head and neck, liver or kidney cancer. Sequences were derived from CD4+ or CD8+ T cells sorted from blood, sampled in a trial of the OX40 agonist ivuxolimab. The CDR3 nucleotides read TGCGCCAGCAGCTTAATAGAGGCGGGACAGGGGATCTTTGGTAGGAACTATGGCTACACCTTC. Amino acid sequence: CASSLIEAGQGIFGRNYGYTF.